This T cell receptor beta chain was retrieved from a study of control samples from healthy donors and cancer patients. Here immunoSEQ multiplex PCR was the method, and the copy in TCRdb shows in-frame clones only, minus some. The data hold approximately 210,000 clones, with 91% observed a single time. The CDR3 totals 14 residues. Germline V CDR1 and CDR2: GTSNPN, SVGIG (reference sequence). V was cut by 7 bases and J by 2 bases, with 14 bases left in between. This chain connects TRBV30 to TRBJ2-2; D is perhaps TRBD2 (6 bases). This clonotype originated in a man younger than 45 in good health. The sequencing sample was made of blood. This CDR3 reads CASGVGSNTGELFF. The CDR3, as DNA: TGTGCCTCGGGGGTGGGGTCCAACACCGGGGAGCTGTTTTTT.